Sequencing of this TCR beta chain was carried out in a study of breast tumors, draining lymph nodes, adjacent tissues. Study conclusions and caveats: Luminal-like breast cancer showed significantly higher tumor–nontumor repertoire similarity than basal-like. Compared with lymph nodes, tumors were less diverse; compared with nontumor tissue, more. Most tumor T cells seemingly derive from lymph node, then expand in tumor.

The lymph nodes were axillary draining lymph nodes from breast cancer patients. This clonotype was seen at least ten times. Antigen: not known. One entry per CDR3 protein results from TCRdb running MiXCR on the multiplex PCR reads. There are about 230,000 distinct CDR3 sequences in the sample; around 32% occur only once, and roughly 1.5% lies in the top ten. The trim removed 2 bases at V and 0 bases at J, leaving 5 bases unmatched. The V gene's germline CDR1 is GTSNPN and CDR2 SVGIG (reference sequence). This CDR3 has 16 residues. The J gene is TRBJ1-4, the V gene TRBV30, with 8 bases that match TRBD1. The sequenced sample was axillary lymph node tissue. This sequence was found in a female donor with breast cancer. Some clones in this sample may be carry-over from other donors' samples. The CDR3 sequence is CAWSQGQGATNEKLFF. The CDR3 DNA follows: TGTGCCTGGAGTCAAGGACAGGGCGCAACTAATGAAAAACTGTTTTTT. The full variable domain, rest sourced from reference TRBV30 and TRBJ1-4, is SQTIHQWPATLVQPVGSPLSLECTVEGTSNPNLYWYRQAAGRGLQLLFYSVGIGQISSEVPQNLSASRPQDRQFILSSKKLLLSDSGFYLCAWSQGQGATNEKLFFGSGTQLSVL.